These 9 T cell receptor beta chains were sequenced from one sample in a study of blood T cell repertoires in COVID-19 (dated by TCRdb to the early 2020s). Library method: the immunoSEQ multiplex PCR assay. This immuneACCESS table, as held by TCRdb, lists in-frame sequences with V and J called but not all clones. Of the missing ones, under half trace to an unresolved V gene in checked studies; the others have no known cause. The table for this sample lists a few hundred thousand clones; 70% to 90% of them were counted only once. Of the sample, 0.7% to 0.85% is held by the ten largest clones. The sequenced sample was peripheral blood. These receptor sequences come from a man between 18 and 35 years old with COVID-19, enrolled during active disease.

This clone was counted many times. The genes are TRBV6-5 and TRBJ1-2; unclear D gene. Looked up from germline, CDR1 is MNHEY and CDR2 is SVGAGI. Trimming left V 10 bases short and J 1 base short, with 13 bases between. This CDR3 comprises 13 residues. The CDR3 region has the DNA TGTGCCACCTACTCCACAGTTAACTATGGCTACACCTTC. It translates to CATYSTVNYGYTF.

This clone was observed once. The CDR3, as DNA: TGCGCCAGCAGCTCGGGCTTCATCTTGGGAGGCACTGAAGCTTTCTTT. Translated, it gives CASSSGFILGGTEAFF. V and J are TRBV5-1 and TRBJ1-1, with D hard to call. V was shortened by 3 bases and J by 4 bases, with 19 bases between the two germline ends. This CDR3 contains 16 residues. CDR1 is SGHRS, CDR2 YFSETQ, per germline.

This clone was counted between two and nine times. The chain uses TRBV20-1 and TRBJ2-1; D gene unclear. V lost 3 bases and J lost 7, with 10 bases in between. The CDR3 sequence is 12 residues long. Germline V gene lookup returns CDR1 DFQATT and CDR2 SNEGSKA (reference sequence). The CDR3 here is CSASNRHNEQFF. The CDR3 DNA follows: TGCAGTGCTAGTAACAGACATAATGAGCAGTTCTTC.

The chain recombines TRBV30 with TRBJ2-7; D possibly corresponds to TRBD2 (5 bases). The germline V gene has CDR1 GTSNPN and CDR2 SVGIG (reference sequence). Trimming stripped 0 bases from V and 3 bases from J, with 9 bases between. The CDR3 has 13 residues. The CDR3, as DNA: TGTGCCTGGAGTGTAGCCGGGGTCTACGAGCAGTACTTC. Its protein is CAWSVAGVYEQYF.

This clone was picked up a small number of times. The J gene is TRBJ1-1, the V gene TRBV7-9; a possible D gene is TRBD1 (5 bases). V lost 5 bases, J lost 4 bases, and 14 bases lay in between. The V gene's germline CDR1 is SEHNR and CDR2 FQNEAQ (reference sequence). CDR3 length: 14 amino acids. The CDR3 bases are TGTGCCAGCAGCCCTGACTCAGGGCGCACTGAAGCTTTCTTT. This codes for CASSPDSGRTEAFF.

The chain couples TRBV7-9 to TRBJ1-3; D unresolved. The CDR3 consists of 14 residues. The germline V and J ends were trimmed by 5 bases and 0 bases, with 8 bases remaining between them. The germline V gene has CDR1 SEHNR and CDR2 FQNEAQ (reference sequence). The CDR3 protein is CASSQAASGNTIYF. CDR3 DNA sequence: TGTGCCAGCAGCCAAGCCGCCTCTGGAAACACCATATATTTT.

The J gene is TRBJ2-1, the V gene TRBV6-5; the match to TRBD2 covers 13 bases. The CDR3 runs to 14 residues. V was clipped by 6 bases and J by 10 bases; unmatched bases: 6. CDR1 and CDR2 (germline): MNHEY, SVGAGI. The CDR3 DNA follows: TGTGCCAGCAGCAGGACTAGCGGGAGCATCGAGCAGTTCTTC. Residues: CASSRTSGSIEQFF.

The chain has TRBV5-8 and TRBJ1-6; no clear D. Germline CDR1 is SGHTS and CDR2 is YDEGEE. Between the trimmed V and J ends, which lost 1 base and 7 bases, there was a span of 15 bases. The CDR3 length is 16 residues. Here the CDR3 DNA reads TGTGCCAGCAGCTTGTCGCTGGGATCGGGGAATTCACCCCTCCACTTT. It translates to CASSLSLGSGNSPLHF.

CDR3 in amino acids: CASSQDREAETEAFF. CDR3 DNA: TGTGCCAGCAGCCAGGACAGGGAGGCAGAAACTGAAGCTTTCTTT. The chain is built from TRBV5-4 and TRBJ1-1; 8 bases agree with TRBD1. CDR3 size: 15 residues. CDR1 and CDR2 from the germline V gene are SGHNT and YYREEE (reference sequence). The trim removed 4 bases at V and 5 bases at J, leaving 10 bases unmatched.